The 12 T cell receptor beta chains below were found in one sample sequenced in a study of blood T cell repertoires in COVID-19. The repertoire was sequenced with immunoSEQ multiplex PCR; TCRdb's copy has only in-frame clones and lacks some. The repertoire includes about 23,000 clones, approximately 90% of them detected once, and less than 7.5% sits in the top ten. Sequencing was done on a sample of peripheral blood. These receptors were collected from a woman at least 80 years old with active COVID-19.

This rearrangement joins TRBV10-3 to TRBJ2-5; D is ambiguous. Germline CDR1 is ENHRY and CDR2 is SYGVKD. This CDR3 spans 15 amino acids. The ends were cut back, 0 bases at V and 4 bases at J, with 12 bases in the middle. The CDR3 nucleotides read TGTGCCATCAGTGAGTCAGTACTTTCCTCAGAGACCCAGTACTTC. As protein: CAISESVLSSETQYF.

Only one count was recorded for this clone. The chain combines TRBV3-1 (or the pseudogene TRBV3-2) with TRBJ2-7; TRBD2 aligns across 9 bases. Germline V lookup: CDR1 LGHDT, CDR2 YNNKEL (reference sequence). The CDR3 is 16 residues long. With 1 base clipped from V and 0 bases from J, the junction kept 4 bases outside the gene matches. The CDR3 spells CASSQVSGGNSYEQYF. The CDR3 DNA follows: TGTGCCAGCAGCCAAGTGAGCGGGGGGAACTCCTACGAGCAGTACTTC.

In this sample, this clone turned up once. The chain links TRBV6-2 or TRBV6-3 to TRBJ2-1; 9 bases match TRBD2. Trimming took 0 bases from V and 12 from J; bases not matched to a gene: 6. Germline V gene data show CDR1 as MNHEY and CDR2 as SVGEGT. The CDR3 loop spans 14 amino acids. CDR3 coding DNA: TGTGCCAGCAGTTACTCCGGCGGGGGGGCTGGGCAGTTCTTC. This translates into CASSYSGGGAGQFF.

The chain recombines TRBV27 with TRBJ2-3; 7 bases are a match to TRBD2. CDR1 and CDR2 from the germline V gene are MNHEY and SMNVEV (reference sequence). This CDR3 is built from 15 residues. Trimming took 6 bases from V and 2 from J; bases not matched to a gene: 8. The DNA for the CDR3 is TGTGCCAGCAGCTTCACCGGGACTACCACAGATACGCAGTATTTT. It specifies CASSFTGTTTDTQYF.

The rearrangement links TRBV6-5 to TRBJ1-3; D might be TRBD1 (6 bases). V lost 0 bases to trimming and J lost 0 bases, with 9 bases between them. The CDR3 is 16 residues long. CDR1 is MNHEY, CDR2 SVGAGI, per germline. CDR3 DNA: TGTGCCAGCAGTTACTCGGACAGCCACTCTGGAAACACCATATATTTT. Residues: CASSYSDSHSGNTIYF.

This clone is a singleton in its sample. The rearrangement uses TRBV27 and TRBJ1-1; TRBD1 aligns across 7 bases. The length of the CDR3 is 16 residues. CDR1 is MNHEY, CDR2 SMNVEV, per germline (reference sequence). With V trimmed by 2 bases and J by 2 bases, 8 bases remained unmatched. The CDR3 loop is CASSLTRGPVNTEAFF. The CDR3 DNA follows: TGTGCCAGCAGTTTAACTAGGGGGCCCGTTAACACTGAAGCTTTCTTT.

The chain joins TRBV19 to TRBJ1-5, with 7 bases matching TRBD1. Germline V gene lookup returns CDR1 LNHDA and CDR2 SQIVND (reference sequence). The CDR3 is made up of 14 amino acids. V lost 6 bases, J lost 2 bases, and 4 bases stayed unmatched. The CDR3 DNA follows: TGTGCCAGTAGGGGACAGTGGGGCAATCAGCCCCAGCATTTT. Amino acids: CASRGQWGNQPQHF.

CDR3 nucleotide sequence: TGTGCCTGGAGACGAGTTGGAGATACGCAGTATTTT. Residues: CAWRRVGDTQYF. The chain uses TRBV30 and TRBJ2-3; no reliable D call. The CDR3 has 12 residues. Germline CDR1 GTSNPN, CDR2 SVGIG (reference sequence). Between the trimmed V and J ends, which lost 3 bases and 5 bases, there was a span of 9 bases.

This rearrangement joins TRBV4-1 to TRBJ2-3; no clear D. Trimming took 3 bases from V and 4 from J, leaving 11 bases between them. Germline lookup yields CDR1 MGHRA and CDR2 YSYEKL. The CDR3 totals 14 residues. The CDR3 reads CASSHGYRADTQYF. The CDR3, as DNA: TGCGCCAGCAGCCATGGTTACAGAGCAGATACGCAGTATTTT.

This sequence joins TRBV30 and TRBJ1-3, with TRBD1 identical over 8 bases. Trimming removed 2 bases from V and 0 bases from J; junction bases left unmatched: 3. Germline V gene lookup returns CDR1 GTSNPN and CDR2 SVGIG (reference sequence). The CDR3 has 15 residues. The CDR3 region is CAWSKDRASGNTIYF. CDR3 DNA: TGTGCCTGGAGTAAGGACAGGGCCTCTGGAAACACCATATATTTT.

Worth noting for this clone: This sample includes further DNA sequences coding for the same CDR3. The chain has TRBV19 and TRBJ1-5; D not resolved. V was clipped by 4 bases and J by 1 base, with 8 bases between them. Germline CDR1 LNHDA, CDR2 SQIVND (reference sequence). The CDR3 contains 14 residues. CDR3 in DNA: TGTGCCAGTAGTAAACAGAACAGCAATCAGCCCCAGCATTTT. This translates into CASSKQNSNQPQHF.

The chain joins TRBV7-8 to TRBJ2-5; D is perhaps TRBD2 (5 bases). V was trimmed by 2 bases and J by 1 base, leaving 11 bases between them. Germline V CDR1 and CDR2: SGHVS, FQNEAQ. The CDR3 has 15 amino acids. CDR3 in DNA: TGTGCCAGCAGCTTAAGCGGAAGCCCCCAAGAGACCCAGTACTTC. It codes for CASSLSGSPQETQYF.